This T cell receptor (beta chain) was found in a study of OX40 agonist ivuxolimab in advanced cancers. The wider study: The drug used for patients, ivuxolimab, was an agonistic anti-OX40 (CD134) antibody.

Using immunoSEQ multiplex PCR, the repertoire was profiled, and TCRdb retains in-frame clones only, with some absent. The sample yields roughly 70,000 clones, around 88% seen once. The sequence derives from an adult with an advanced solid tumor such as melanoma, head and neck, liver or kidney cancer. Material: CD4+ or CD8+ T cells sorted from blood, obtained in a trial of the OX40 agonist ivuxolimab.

The CDR3 region has the DNA TGTGCCTGGAGTATTATTGGAAACACCATATATTTT. This sequence encodes CAWSIIGNTIYF. The gene calls are TRBV30 and TRBJ1-3; no definite D call. V shed 2 bases and J shed 3 bases, with 5 bases lying between them. The CDR3 sequence is 12 residues long. Germline V gene sequence: CDR1 GTSNPN, CDR2 SVGIG (reference sequence).